This T cell receptor (beta chain) derives from a study of T cell repertoires in cytomegalovirus infection. For the study at large: Through public TCR beta signatures, both CMV infection and matching HLA type were indicated.

A note on this clonotype: Its antigen is not identified.

TCRdb independently ran MiXCR on the reads; one entry per CDR3 protein. The sample includes about 480,000 distinct CDR3 sequences, roughly a third of them seen just once. The sample here was cultured PBMCs, taken from culture after CMV antigen stimulation. The receptor's source is a human donor in good health (CMV status not recorded). Some clones in this sample may be carry-over from other donors' samples.

The CDR3 DNA is TGTGCCAGCAGCTTAATTAAGATGATCTTGGGCACACATGAGCAGTTCTTC. Translating gives CASSLIKMILGTHEQFF. The rearrangement links TRBV11-2 to TRBJ2-1, with D unclear. CDR1 is SGHAT and CDR2 is FQNNGV in the germline V gene. This CDR3 region has 17 residues. Trimming shortened V by 2 bases and J by 8 bases, and 22 bases separated the two germline ends.